This T cell receptor (beta chain) was identified during a study of T cell changes during pregnancy in multiple sclerosis. Sequenced by immunoSEQ multiplex PCR; TCRdb stores in-frame clones only, minus some. The sample contains about 89,000 clones, about 94% of which appear only once. The CDR3 has 14 residues. The ends lost 3 bases at V and 3 bases at J; junction bases unmatched: 4. Looked up from germline, CDR1 is LNHDA and CDR2 is SQIVND (reference sequence). This clonotype was sampled from a female donor with multiple sclerosis, enrolled in a pregnancy study. The V call is TRBV19, the J call TRBJ2-7, with TRBD2 matching 8 bases. Source: peripheral blood, taken in the third trimester of pregnancy. The CDR3 coding sequence is TGTGCCAGTAGTATGTACACTAGCGGCTACGAGCAGTACTTC. This encodes CASSMYTSGYEQYF.